This is a list of T cell receptor beta chains from one sample in a study of T cell responses to AZD1222 COVID-19 vaccine. Profiled with immunoSEQ multiplex PCR; TCRdb holds only in-frame clones, not every one. The sample holds about 70,000 clones, 80% to 85% seen once. The input for sequencing was peripheral blood, taken on day 0 of AZD1222 vaccination. These receptors came from an adult in good health. The CDR3 runs from the conserved cysteine through the conserved F or W. D genes are given only for firm matches. The size of a clone is reported for some rows only, either as once, few or many, or as a class for expanded clones.

size	V	D	J	DNA	CDR3
.	TRBV28	TRBD1	TRBJ1-5	TGTGCCAGCAGACGGGGACAGACTAGCAATCAGCCCCAGCATTTT	CASRRGQTSNQPQHF
.	TRBV7-9	.	TRBJ2-1	TGTGCCAGCAGCTTATCGAGGGGTGGAGGGAACAATGAGCAGTTCTTC	CASSLSRGGGNNEQFF
.	TRBV4-1	TRBD2	TRBJ2-7	TGCGCCAGCAGCCAGGGACTAGCGGGGGGCTACGAGCAGTACTTC	CASSQGLAGGYEQYF
.	TRBV30	TRBD1	TRBJ1-1	TGTGCCTGGAGTTCCGGACAGGGGTTAACTTTCTTT	CAWSSGQGLTFF
.	TRBV6-5	TRBD1	TRBJ1-5	TGTGCCAGTTTCCGAGACAGGGATCGGAATCAGCCCCAGCATTTT	CASFRDRDRNQPQHF
.	TRBV7-8	.	TRBJ1-5	TGTGCCAGCAGCTTAGAGGGAGTGGGTAGCAATCAGCCCCAGCATTTT	CASSLEGVGSNQPQHF
.	TRBV11-1	.	TRBJ1-1	TGTGCCAGCAGCTTAAACAGCATGAACACTGAAGCTTTCTTT	CASSLNSMNTEAFF
once	TRBV15	TRBD2	TRBJ2-7	TGTGCCACCAGCACCCGACTAGCGGAGTCTTTCGAGCAGTACTTC	CATSTRLAESFEQYF
once	TRBV5-6	TRBD1	TRBJ1-6	TGTGCCAGCAGCAACTATGGACAGGTGGGTTCACCCCTCCACTTT	CASSNYGQVGSPLHF
.	TRBV6-5	.	TRBJ1-2	TGTGCCAGCAGTTACTCTGCACACCAGGGATATGGCTACACCTTC	CASSYSAHQGYGYTF
.	TRBV6-5	.	TRBJ1-2	TGTGCCAGCAGTTATCGGGTGGGCGGGGATGGCTACACCTTC	CASSYRVGGDGYTF
once	TRBV7-9	.	TRBJ2-1	TGTGCCAGCACCGGATCGACAGGTTCCTACAATGAGCAGTTCTTC	CASTGSTGSYNEQFF
.	TRBV10-3	.	TRBJ1-1	TGTGCCATCAGTGTCAGGGAAGGCACTGAAGCTTTCTTT	CAISVREGTEAFF
few	TRBV7-8	.	TRBJ1-1	TGTGCCAGCAGCGAACAACAGGGTAGGAACACTGAAGCTTTCTTT	CASSEQQGRNTEAFF
.	TRBV7-2	.	TRBJ1-2	TGTGCCAGCAGCCCGTCGGTCCCGACAGGTTGGGATGGCTACACCTTC	CASSPSVPTGWDGYTF
few	TRBV6-4	.	TRBJ2-3	TGTGCCAGCAGTGACTCGGACACAGATACGCAGTATTTT	CASSDSDTDTQYF
.	TRBV18	.	TRBJ1-1	TGTGCCAGCTCACCACCTTCGATGCGGACGAACACTGAAGCTTTCTTT	CASSPPSMRTNTEAFF
.	TRBV2	.	TRBJ2-7	TGTGCCAGGGGGACCGCAAGCTCCTACGAGCAGTACTTC	CARGTASSYEQYF
.	TRBV3-1/TRBV3-2	TRBD2	TRBJ2-2	TGTGCCAGCAGCCAAGAGGCGCTAGCGGGGGGAACCGGGGAGCTGTTTTTT	CASSQEALAGGTGELFF
once	TRBV6-4	.	TRBJ1-1	TGTGCCAGCAGTGCCGCCCTGACAGTAAATCACACTGAAGCTTTCTTT	CASSAALTVNHTEAFF
medium-sized	TRBV6-4	TRBD2	TRBJ2-3	TGTGCCAGCAGTGACTCTAGCGGGGGAGGAACAGATACGCAGTATTTT	CASSDSSGGGTDTQYF
.	TRBV6-6	TRBD2	TRBJ2-3	TGTGCCAGCAGTTACTATACTAGCGGGGGTAACTATTTT	CASSYYTSGGNYF
.	TRBV4-3	.	TRBJ2-2	TGCGCCAGCAGCCGGGGTCCCAACACCGGGGAGCTGTTTTTT	CASSRGPNTGELFF
.	TRBV12-3/TRBV12-4	.	TRBJ1-2	TGTGCCAGCAGTTCTGCCAGGGCGAGAGACTACACCTTC	CASSSARARDYTF
medium-sized	TRBV7-9	.	TRBJ1-5	TGTGCCAGCAGCCTCCTGGGGGGGGGCAATCAGCCCCAGCATTTT	CASSLLGGGNQPQHF
few	TRBV27	.	TRBJ2-7	TGTGCCAGCAGTTCAAACTACGAGCAGTACTTC	CASSSNYEQYF
.	TRBV6-5	.	TRBJ1-2	TGTGCCAGCAGTTACTCGAAGAACGGAAACTATGGCTACACCTTC	CASSYSKNGNYGYTF
.	TRBV5-4	.	TRBJ2-1	TGTGCCAGCAGCCCAGTAGGGTTCAATGAGCAGTTCTTC	CASSPVGFNEQFF
once	TRBV2	TRBD1	TRBJ1-1	TGTGCCAGCGGACCCCAGGGGGCCACTGAAGCTTTCTTT	CASGPQGATEAFF
.	TRBV28	TRBD1	TRBJ2-4	TGTGCCAGCACGCCCAGGGGGTTAGCCAAAAACATTCAGTACTTC	CASTPRGLAKNIQYF
.	TRBV10-3	TRBD1	TRBJ2-1	TGTGCCATCAGGATGGGACAGAACAATGAGCAGTTCTTC	CAIRMGQNNEQFF
.	TRBV14	.	TRBJ1-6	TGTGCCAGCAGCCAAGGGTTCGGTAATTCACCCCTCCACTTT	CASSQGFGNSPLHF
.	TRBV29-1	.	TRBJ1-2	TGCAGCGTCCTGACAGATTATGGCTACACCTTC	CSVLTDYGYTF
.	TRBV5-1	.	TRBJ1-2	TGCGCCAGCAGCTTCGGACCCGGAGGGGACTATGGCTACACCTTC	CASSFGPGGDYGYTF
many	TRBV21-1	.	TRBJ2-5	TGTGCCAGCAGCACCCGGACTAGCGGGGAGGGGGTGGAGACCCAGTACTTC	CASSTRTSGEGVETQYF
.	TRBV7-3	.	TRBJ2-5	TGTGCCAGCAGCTCAGGACCTAAAGAGACCCAGTACTTC	CASSSGPKETQYF
.	TRBV18	.	TRBJ1-1	TGTGCCAGCTCACCACCTGGCACAGGGAACACTGAAGCTTTCTTT	CASSPPGTGNTEAFF
once	TRBV5-1	.	TRBJ2-5	TGCGCCAGCAGCTTGGCCACCCTAGCGGAGACCCAGTACTTC	CASSLATLAETQYF
.	TRBV3-1/TRBV3-2	.	TRBJ2-7	TGTGCCAGCAGCCAAGATTTAGGGTCCCCCTCCTACGAGCAGTACTTC	CASSQDLGSPSYEQYF
.	TRBV5-1	.	TRBJ2-5	TGCGCCAGCAGCTTGAATTCTGGGAATCAAGAGACCCAGTACTTC	CASSLNSGNQETQYF
.	TRBV6-1	.	TRBJ2-7	TGTGCCAGCAGTGAGGTCCCACGTGACGAGCAGTACTTC	CASSEVPRDEQYF
.	TRBV29-1	.	TRBJ1-1	TGCAGCGTTGCTCGCCGGCGGAACACTGAAGCTTTCTTT	CSVARRRNTEAFF
.	TRBV28	.	TRBJ1-5	TGTGCCAGCAGTTTACCCAATCAGCCCCAGCATTTT	CASSLPNQPQHF
.	TRBV27	TRBD1	TRBJ1-5	TGTGCCAGCAGTGCGGACAGGAATCAGCCCCAGCATTTT	CASSADRNQPQHF
.	TRBV5-4	TRBD2	TRBJ2-7	TGTGCCAGCAGCTTGGGCGGGACTAGCGGAAAAGGCAGGTACGAGCAGTACTTC	CASSLGGTSGKGRYEQYF
.	TRBV5-1	.	TRBJ2-3	TGCGCCAGCAGTGTGAGGGGAGAGAGCACAGATACGCAGTATTTT	CASSVRGESTDTQYF
.	TRBV6-2/TRBV6-3	TRBD2	TRBJ2-5	TGTGCCAGCAGTCTAGCGGGGGGCGGGGAGACCCAGTACTTC	CASSLAGGGETQYF
.	TRBV2	TRBD2	TRBJ2-5	TGTGCCAGCAGACTAGGACTAGCGGACCAAGAGACCCAGTACTTC	CASRLGLADQETQYF
once	TRBV29-1	TRBD1	TRBJ2-3	TGCAGCGTCCCAAGGGGGCCGGATACGCAGTATTTT	CSVPRGPDTQYF
.	TRBV21-1	.	TRBJ1-4	TGTGCCAGCAGGCGCAAGACCGGGACCCAAGTGGGGGGGGATCTTGAAAAACTGTTTTTT	CASRRKTGTQVGGDLEKLFF
.	TRBV9	.	TRBJ2-1	TGTGCCAGCAGCGTAGAGGGGGTTAGTGAGCAGTTCTTC	CASSVEGVSEQFF
.	TRBV18	TRBD1	TRBJ2-7	TGTGCCAGCTCACCCAGACAGGGGACCTACGAGCAGTACTTC	CASSPRQGTYEQYF
.	TRBV12-3/TRBV12-4	.	TRBJ1-1	TGTGCCAGCAGCCCATACCGGGCCACTGAAGCTTTCTTT	CASSPYRATEAFF
.	TRBV29-1	TRBD1	TRBJ1-1	TGCAGCGTTGACAGGGGGCAGAACACTGAAGCTTTCTTT	CSVDRGQNTEAFF
.	TRBV5-1	.	TRBJ2-3	TGCGCCAGCAGCCTGACGGGACTTCTTGGTATCACAGATACGCAGTATTTT	CASSLTGLLGITDTQYF